This TCR beta chain comes out of a study of shared clonotypes between healthy human individuals. Overall study: CD4 naive and memory got three plates each, CD8 naive two, CD8 memory one.

This CDR3 is built from 14 residues. Deletions cut 0 bases from V and 6 bases from J, with 9 bases between. CDR1 MGHRA and CDR2 YSYEKL come from the germline V gene. CD45RO-negative cells were positively selected for CCR7, leaving out terminally differentiated effector memory CD45RA+ cells. Assay used: immunoSEQ multiplex PCR; TCRdb lists only in-frame clones, some missing. The table includes about 2 million clones, approximately 94% detected once. On this clone itself: Its target is not known.

Overall study findings and caveats: A reduction in generation probabilities was seen for non-shared clonotypes relative to those shared by all four donors. Genetic and exposure-history diversity was limited by the few donors. Read depth was anticipated to influence clonotype sharing among donors.

The origin of this receptor is a man younger than 35 in good health. The chain links TRBV4-1 to TRBJ2-1; D is undetermined. Sequenced material: naive CD8+ T cells sorted from blood. CDR3 in DNA: TGCGCCAGCAGCCAAGATCCGATCTCCAATGAGCAGTTCTTC. Translation gives CASSQDPISNEQFF.